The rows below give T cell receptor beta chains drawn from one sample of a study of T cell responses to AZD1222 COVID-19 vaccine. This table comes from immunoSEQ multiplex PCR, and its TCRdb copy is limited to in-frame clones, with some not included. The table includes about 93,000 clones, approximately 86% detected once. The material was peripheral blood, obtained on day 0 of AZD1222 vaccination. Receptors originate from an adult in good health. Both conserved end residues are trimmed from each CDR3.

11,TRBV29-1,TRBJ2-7,SVIAADTYEQY
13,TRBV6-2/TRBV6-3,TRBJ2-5,ASSRNGRNQETQY
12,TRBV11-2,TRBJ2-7,ASSLGQSPYEQY
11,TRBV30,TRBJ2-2,AWSVTKPGELF
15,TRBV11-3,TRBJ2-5,ASSTRRRATYQETQY
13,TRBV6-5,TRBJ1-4,ASSFDRGTNEKLF
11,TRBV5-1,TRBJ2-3,ASLPSGTDTQY
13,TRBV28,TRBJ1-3,ASSLGDAIGNTIY
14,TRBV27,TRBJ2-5,ASSPRTSGGLTTQY
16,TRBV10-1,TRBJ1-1,ASSEDGGGREGNTEAF
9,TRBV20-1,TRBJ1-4,SGRSNEKLF
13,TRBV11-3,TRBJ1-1,ASSLRGGANTEAF
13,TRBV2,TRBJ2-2,ASKPGPRNTGELF
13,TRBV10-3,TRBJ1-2,AIKGQENYNYGYT
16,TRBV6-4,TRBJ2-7,ASSGETSGVECGYEQY
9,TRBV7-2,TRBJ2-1,ASSSVYEQF
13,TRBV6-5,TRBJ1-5,ASRGGEAGAQPQH
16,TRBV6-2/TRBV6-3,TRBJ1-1,ASSYSIQGLGRGTEAF
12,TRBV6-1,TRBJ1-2,ASSDRQGDYGYT
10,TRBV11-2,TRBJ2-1,ASSSPGNEQF
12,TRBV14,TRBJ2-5,ASSLVQYQETQY
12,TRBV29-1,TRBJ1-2,SVGGLGSNYGYT
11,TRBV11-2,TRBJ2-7,ASSRPSGTKLA
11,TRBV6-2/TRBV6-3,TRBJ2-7,ASSYAAGYEQY